The present TCR beta chain was sequenced within a study of shared clonotypes between healthy human individuals. Whole-study findings and limits: The diversity represented, both genetic and in exposure history, was limited by few donors. A generally larger estimated richness was seen in naive subsets than in memory subsets.

In this sample, this clone turned up once. Its antigen is currently unknown. Germline V gives CDR1 LGHNA, CDR2 YNFKEQ. The CDR3 contains 15 residues. J lost 6 bases, V lost 3 bases, and 8 bases had no gene match. Naive CD8 cells were CD45RO-negative, positively selected for CCR7, excluding terminally differentiated effector memory CD45RA+ cells. In the authors' methods: ImmunoSEQ yielded junction-only sequences lacking quality scores, so filtering differed. Only in-frame clones appear in the TCRdb table, and some are missing; sequencing was by immunoSEQ multiplex PCR. The DNA gave D and trimming, while V, J and clone size come from that table. This table has roughly 600,000 clones, more than 95% appearing once.

The clonotype originates from a man aged 30 to 39 in good health. This chain links TRBV4-2 with TRBJ2-1; 7 positions match TRBD1. Source material: naive CD8+ T cells sorted from blood. The CDR3 region is CASSHLIEGANEQFF. Written as DNA, the CDR3 is TGTGCCAGCAGCCACCTGATCGAGGGGGCCAATGAGCAGTTCTTC.